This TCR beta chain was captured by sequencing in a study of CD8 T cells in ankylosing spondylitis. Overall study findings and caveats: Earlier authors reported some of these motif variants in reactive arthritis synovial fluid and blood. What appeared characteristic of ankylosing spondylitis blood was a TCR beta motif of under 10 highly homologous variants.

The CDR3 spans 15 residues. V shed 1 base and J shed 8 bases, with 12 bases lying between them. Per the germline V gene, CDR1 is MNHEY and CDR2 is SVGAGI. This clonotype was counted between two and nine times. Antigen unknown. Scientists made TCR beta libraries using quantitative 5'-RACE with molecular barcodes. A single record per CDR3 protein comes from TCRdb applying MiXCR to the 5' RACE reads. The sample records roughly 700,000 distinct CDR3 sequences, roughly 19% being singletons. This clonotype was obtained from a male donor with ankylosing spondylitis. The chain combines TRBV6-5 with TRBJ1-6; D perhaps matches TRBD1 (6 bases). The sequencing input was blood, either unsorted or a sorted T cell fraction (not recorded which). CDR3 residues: CASSYWGQNDSPLHF. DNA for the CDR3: TGTGCCAGCAGTTACTGGGGGCAGAATGATTCACCCCTCCACTTT.